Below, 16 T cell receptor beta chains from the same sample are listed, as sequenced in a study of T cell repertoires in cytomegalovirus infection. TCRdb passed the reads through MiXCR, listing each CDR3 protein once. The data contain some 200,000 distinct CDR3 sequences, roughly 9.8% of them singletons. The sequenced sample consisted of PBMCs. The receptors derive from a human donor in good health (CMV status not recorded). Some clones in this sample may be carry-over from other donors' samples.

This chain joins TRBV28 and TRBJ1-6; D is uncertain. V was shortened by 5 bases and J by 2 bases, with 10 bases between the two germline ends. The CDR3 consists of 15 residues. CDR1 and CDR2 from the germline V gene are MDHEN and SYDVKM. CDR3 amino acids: CASSPPTAYNSPLHF. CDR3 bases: TGTGCCAGCAGTCCCCCTACGGCCTATAATTCACCCCTCCACTTT. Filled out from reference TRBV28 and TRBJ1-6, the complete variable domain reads DVKVTQSSRYLVKRTGEKVFLECVQDMDHENMFWYRQDPGLGLRLIYFSYDVKMKEKGDIPEGYSVSREKKERFSLILESASTNQTSMYLCASSPPTAYNSPLHFGNGTRLTVT.

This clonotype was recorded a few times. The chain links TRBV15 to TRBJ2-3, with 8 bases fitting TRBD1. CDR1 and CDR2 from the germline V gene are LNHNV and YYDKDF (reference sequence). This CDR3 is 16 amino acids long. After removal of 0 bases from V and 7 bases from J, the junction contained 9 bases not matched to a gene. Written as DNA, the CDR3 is TGTGCCACCAGCAGAGATTCCGGACAGGGCAAGAATACGCAGTATTTT. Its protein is CATSRDSGQGKNTQYF.

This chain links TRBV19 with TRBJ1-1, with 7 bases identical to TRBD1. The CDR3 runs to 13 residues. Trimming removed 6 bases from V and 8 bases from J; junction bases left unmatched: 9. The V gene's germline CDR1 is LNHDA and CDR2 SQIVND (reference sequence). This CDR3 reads CASSATGTAEAFF. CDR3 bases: TGTGCCAGTAGCGCAACCGGGACAGCAGAAGCTTTCTTT.

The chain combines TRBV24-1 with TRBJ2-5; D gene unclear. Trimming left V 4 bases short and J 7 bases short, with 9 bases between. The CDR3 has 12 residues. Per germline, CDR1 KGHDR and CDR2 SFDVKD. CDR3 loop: CATSELEGTQYF. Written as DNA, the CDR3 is TGTGCCACCAGTGAATTAGAAGGGACCCAGTACTTC.

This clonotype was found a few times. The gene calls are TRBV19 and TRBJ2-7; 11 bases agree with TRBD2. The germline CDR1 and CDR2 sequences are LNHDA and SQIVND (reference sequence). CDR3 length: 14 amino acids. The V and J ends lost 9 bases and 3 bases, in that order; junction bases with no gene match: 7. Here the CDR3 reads CASNRLAGNYEQYF. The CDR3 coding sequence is TGTGCCAGCAACCGACTAGCGGGAAACTACGAGCAGTACTTC.

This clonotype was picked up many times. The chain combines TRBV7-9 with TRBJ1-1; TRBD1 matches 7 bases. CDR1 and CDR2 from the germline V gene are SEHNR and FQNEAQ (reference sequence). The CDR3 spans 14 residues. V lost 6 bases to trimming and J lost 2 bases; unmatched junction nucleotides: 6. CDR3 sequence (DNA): TGTGCCAGCAGTCCGAACAGGGGTAACACTGAAGCTTTCTTT. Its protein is CASSPNRGNTEAFF.

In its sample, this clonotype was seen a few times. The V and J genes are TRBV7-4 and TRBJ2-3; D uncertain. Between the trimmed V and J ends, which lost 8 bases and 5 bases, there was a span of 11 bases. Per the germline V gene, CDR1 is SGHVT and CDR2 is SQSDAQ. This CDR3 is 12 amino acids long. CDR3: CASGLAGDTQYF. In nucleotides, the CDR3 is TGTGCCAGCGGTTTAGCCGGAGATACGCAGTATTTT.

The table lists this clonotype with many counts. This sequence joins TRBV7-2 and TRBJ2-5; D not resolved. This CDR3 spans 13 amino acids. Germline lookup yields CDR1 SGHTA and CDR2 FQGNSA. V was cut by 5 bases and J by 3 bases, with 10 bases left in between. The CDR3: CASSQNQKETQYF. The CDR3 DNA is TGTGCCAGCAGCCAGAACCAGAAAGAGACCCAGTACTTC.

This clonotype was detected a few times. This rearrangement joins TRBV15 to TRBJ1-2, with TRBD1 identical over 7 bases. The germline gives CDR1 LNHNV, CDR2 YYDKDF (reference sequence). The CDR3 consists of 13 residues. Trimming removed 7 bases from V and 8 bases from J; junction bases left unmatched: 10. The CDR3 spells CATNLDRKAGYTF. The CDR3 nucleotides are TGTGCCACCAATCTGGACAGGAAGGCGGGCTACACCTTC.

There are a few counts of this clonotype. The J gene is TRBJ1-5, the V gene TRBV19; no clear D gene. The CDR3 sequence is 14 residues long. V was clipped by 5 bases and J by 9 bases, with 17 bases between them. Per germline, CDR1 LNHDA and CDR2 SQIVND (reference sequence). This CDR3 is CASSASVGEGPQHF. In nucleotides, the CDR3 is TGTGCCAGTAGTGCCTCAGTTGGAGAGGGGCCCCAGCATTTT.

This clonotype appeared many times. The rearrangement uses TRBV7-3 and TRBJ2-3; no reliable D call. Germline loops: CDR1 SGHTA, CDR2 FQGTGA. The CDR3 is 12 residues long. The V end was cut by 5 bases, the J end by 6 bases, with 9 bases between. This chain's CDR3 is CASSPTQDTQYF. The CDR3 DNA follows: TGTGCCAGCAGCCCTACTCAGGATACGCAGTATTTT.

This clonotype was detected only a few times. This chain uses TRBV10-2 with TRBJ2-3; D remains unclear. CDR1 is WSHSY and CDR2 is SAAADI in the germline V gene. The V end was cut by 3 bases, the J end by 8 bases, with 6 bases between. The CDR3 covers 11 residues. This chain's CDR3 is CASSEGSTQYF. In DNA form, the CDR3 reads TGCGCCAGCAGTGAAGGATCTACGCAGTATTTT.

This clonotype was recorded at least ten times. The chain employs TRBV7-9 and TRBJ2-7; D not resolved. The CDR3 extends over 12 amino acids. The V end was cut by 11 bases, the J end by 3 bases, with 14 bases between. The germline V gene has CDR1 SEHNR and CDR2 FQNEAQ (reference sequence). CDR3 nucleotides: TGTGCCGCCCAACTCTCGGGCTACGAGCAGTACTTC. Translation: CAAQLSGYEQYF.

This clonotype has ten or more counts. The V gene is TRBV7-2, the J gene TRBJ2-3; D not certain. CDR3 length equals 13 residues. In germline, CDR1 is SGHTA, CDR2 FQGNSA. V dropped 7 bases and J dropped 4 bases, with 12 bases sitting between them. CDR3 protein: CASTDNLADTQYF. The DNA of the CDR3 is TGTGCCAGCACCGATAATTTGGCAGATACGCAGTATTTT.

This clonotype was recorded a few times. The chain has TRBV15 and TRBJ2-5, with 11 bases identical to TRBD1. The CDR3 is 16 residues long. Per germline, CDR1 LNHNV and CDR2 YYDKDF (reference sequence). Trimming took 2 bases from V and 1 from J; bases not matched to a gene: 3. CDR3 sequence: CATSRRTGGLQETQYF. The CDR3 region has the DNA TGTGCCACCAGCAGAAGGACAGGGGGCCTCCAAGAGACCCAGTACTTC. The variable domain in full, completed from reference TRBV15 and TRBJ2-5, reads DAMVIQNPRYQVTQFGKPVTLSCSQTLNHNVMYWYQQKSSQAPKLLFHYYDKDFNNEADTPDNFQSRRPNTSFCFLDIRSPGLGDTAMYLCATSRRTGGLQETQYFGPGTRLLVL.

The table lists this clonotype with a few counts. DNA of the CDR3: TGTGCCAGCAGCACTCGGAGGGTCCCCTACGAGCAGTACTTC. This sequence encodes CASSTRRVPYEQYF. The chain carries TRBV6-6 and TRBJ2-7; possibly TRBD2 for D (6 bases). V lost 6 bases to trimming and J lost 2 bases, with 14 bases between them. The CDR3 has 14 residues. Germline CDR1 is MNHNY and CDR2 is SVGAGI (reference sequence).